A selection of T cell receptor beta chains follows, all from one sample in a study of CD8+CD57+ T cells in acquired aplastic anemia. TCRdb reprocessed the reads with MiXCR, giving one entry per CDR3 protein. Here the sample spans about 200,000 distinct CDR3 sequences, about half being singletons. The sequenced sample consisted of sorted CD4+, CD8+, or CD8+CD57+ T cells (not recorded which) from PBMCs. All receptors derive from a human donor with aplastic anemia. CDR3s include the opening cysteine and the closing phenylalanine or tryptophan. Each record gives: D gene, clone size, V gene, J gene, CDR3 protein. D genes are given only for firm matches. Some rows mark clone size as missing; the rest say once, few, many or name a class of expanded clone.

d_gene: NA; abundance: NA; v_gene: TRBV24-1; j_gene: TRBJ2-6; CDR3aa: CATRRGSGANVLTF
d_gene: NA; abundance: NA; v_gene: TRBV24-1; j_gene: TRBJ2-5; CDR3aa: CATSDPGPGQETQYF
d_gene: TRBD2; abundance: once; v_gene: TRBV7-7; j_gene: TRBJ2-1; CDR3aa: CASSLGLAGAFNEQFF
d_gene: NA; abundance: NA; v_gene: TRBV2; j_gene: TRBJ2-7; CDR3aa: CASSTDGGGGTYEQYF
d_gene: TRBD1; abundance: many; v_gene: TRBV6-6; j_gene: TRBJ2-1; CDR3aa: CASSSRQGSYNEQFF
d_gene: NA; abundance: NA; v_gene: TRBV19; j_gene: TRBJ1-6; CDR3aa: CASRGRPAYNSPLHF
d_gene: NA; abundance: many; v_gene: TRBV20-1; j_gene: TRBJ1-5; CDR3aa: CSAQRGNQPQHF
d_gene: NA; abundance: NA; v_gene: TRBV7-2; j_gene: TRBJ2-7; CDR3aa: CASSPGRASYEQYF
d_gene: TRBD1; abundance: NA; v_gene: TRBV2; j_gene: TRBJ2-7; CDR3aa: CASSGNLRGQVRDPYEQYF
d_gene: TRBD1; abundance: NA; v_gene: TRBV7-3; j_gene: TRBJ1-1; CDR3aa: CASLHRDRARNTEAFF
d_gene: NA; abundance: many; v_gene: TRBV6-5; j_gene: TRBJ2-1; CDR3aa: CASSFTGNEQFF
d_gene: NA; abundance: NA; v_gene: TRBV9; j_gene: TRBJ1-1; CDR3aa: CASSVEPGREAFF
d_gene: NA; abundance: many; v_gene: TRBV12-3/TRBV12-4; j_gene: TRBJ2-3; CDR3aa: CASSFGATQYF
d_gene: TRBD1; abundance: many; v_gene: TRBV5-1; j_gene: TRBJ2-3; CDR3aa: CASSLNPGQTDTQYF
d_gene: NA; abundance: NA; v_gene: TRBV4-1; j_gene: TRBJ2-7; CDR3aa: CASSPTGVGQYF
d_gene: NA; abundance: NA; v_gene: TRBV18; j_gene: TRBJ1-2; CDR3aa: CASSPPAHGGYTF
d_gene: NA; abundance: many; v_gene: TRBV7-3; j_gene: TRBJ2-3; CDR3aa: CASSRTGSTDTQYF
d_gene: TRBD1; abundance: NA; v_gene: TRBV12-3/TRBV12-4; j_gene: TRBJ2-1; CDR3aa: CASSQIRGLNNEQFF
d_gene: TRBD1; abundance: many; v_gene: TRBV29-1; j_gene: TRBJ1-2; CDR3aa: CSVKGGTGGYGYTF
d_gene: NA; abundance: many; v_gene: TRBV11-2; j_gene: TRBJ1-5; CDR3aa: CASSLDGQPPQHF
d_gene: NA; abundance: once; v_gene: TRBV12-3/TRBV12-4; j_gene: TRBJ1-2; CDR3aa: CASNVGGVSGYTF
d_gene: NA; abundance: many; v_gene: TRBV12-5; j_gene: TRBJ2-7; CDR3aa: CASGLWGSSYEQYF
d_gene: NA; abundance: NA; v_gene: TRBV5-1; j_gene: TRBJ1-2; CDR3aa: CASSLAEKSSGYGYTF
d_gene: NA; abundance: many; v_gene: TRBV19; j_gene: TRBJ1-3; CDR3aa: CASSAASSGNTIYF